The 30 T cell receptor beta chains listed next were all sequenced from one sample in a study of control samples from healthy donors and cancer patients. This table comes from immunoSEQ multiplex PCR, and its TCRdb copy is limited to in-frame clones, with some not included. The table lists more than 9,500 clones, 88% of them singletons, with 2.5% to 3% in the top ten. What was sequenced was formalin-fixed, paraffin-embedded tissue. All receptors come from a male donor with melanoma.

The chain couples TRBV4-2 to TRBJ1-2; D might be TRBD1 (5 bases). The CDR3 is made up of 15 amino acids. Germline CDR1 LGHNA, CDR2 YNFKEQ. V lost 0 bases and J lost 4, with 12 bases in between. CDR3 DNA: TGTGCCAGCAGCCAAGATTTAGGGGTCGGCTATGGCTACACCTTC. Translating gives CASSQDLGVGYGYTF.

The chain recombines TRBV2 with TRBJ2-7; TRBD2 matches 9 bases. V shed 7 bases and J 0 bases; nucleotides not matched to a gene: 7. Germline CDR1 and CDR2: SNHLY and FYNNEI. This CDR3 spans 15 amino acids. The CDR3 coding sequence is TGTGCCAGCAACCTAGCGGGGACTTTCTCCTACGAGCAGTACTTC. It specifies CASNLAGTFSYEQYF.

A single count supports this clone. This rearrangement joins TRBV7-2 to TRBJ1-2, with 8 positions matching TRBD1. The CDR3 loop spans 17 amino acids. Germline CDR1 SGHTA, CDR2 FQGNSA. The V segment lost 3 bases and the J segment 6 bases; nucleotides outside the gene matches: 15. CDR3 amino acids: CASSLKTGTGNLDGYTF. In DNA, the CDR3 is TGTGCCAGCAGCTTGAAAACCGGGACAGGCAATCTCGATGGCTACACCTTC.

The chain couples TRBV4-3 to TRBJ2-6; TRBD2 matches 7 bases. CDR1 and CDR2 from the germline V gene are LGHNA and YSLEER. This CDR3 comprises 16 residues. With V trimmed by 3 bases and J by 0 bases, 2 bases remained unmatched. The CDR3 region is CASSHRGSSGANVLTF. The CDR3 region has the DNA TGCGCCAGCAGCCACCGCGGGAGCTCTGGGGCCAACGTCCTGACTTTC.

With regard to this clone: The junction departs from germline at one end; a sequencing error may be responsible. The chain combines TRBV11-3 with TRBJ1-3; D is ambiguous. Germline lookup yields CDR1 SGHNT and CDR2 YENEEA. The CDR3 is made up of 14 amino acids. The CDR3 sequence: CASSLTNSGNAIYF. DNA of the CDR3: TGTGCCAGCAGCTTGACAAACTCTGGAAACGCCATATATTTT.

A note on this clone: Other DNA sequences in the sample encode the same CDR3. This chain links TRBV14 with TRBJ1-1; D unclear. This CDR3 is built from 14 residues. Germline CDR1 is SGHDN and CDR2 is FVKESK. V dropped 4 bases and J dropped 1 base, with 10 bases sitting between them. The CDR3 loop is CASSPSQENTEAFF. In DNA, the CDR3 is TGTGCCAGCAGCCCCAGTCAAGAGAACACTGAAGCTTTCTTT.

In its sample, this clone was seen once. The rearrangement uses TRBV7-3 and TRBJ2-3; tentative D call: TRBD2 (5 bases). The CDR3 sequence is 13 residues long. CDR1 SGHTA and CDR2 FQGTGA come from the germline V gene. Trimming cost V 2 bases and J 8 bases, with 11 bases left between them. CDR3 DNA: TGTGCCAGCAGCTTAGACCCCGAGGGTACGCAGTATTTT. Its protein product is CASSLDPEGTQYF.

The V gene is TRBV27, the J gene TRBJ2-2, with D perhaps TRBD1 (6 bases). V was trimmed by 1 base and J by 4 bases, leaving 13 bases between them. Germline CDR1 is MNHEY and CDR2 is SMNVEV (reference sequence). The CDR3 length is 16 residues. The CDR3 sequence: CASSLFQGKSTGELFF. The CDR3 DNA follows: TGTGCCAGCAGTTTATTCCAGGGGAAGAGCACCGGGGAGCTGTTTTTT.

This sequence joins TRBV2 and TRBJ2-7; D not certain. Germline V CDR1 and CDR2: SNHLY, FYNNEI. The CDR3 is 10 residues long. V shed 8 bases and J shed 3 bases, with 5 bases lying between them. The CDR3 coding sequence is TGTGCCAGCGGGAACTACGAGCAGTACTTC. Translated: CASGNYEQYF.

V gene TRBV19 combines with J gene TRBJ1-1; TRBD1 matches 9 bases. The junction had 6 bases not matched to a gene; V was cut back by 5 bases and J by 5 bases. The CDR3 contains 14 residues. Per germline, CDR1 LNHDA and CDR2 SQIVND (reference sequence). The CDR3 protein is CASSLQGAWTEAFF. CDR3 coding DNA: TGTGCCAGTAGTCTACAGGGGGCATGGACTGAAGCTTTCTTT.

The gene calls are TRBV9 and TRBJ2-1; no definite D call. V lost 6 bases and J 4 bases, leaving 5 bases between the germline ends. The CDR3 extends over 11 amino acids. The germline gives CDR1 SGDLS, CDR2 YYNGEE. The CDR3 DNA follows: TGTGCCAGCAAGGGTTACAATGAGCAGTTCTTC. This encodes CASKGYNEQFF.

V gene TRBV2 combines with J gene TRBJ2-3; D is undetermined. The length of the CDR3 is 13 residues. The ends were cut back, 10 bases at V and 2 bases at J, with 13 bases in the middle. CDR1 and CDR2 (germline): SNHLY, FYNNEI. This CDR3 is CANPKEYTDTQYF. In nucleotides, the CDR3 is TGTGCCAACCCGAAGGAGTACACAGATACGCAGTATTTT.

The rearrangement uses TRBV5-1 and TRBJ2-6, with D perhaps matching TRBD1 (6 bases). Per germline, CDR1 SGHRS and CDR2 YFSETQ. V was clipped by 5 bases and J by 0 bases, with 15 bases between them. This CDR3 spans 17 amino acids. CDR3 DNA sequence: TGCGCCAGCAGGGACAGAGTCGGTAGCTCTGGGGCCAACGTCCTGACTTTC. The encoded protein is CASRDRVGSSGANVLTF.

The CDR3 nucleotides are TGTGCCAGCAGCCAAGATCTTGCGTCGGGGGGATTGGGAAACACCATATATTTT. Its protein is CASSQDLASGGLGNTIYF. The chain uses TRBV3-1 (or the pseudogene TRBV3-2) and TRBJ1-3; D is possibly TRBD1 (5 bases). Germline V gene lookup returns CDR1 LGHDT and CDR2 YNNKEL (reference sequence). Trimming shortened V by 0 bases and J by 4 bases, and 19 bases separated the two germline ends. CDR3 size: 18 residues.

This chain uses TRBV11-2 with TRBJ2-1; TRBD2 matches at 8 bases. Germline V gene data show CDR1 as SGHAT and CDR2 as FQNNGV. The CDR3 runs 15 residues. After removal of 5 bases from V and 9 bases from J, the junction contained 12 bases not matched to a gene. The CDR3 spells CASSPSSTSDLEQFF. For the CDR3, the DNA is TGTGCCAGCAGCCCCTCCTCGACTAGCGACCTTGAGCAGTTCTTC. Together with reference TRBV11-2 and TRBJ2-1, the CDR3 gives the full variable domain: EAGVAQSPRYKIIEKRQSVAFWCNPISGHATLYWYQQILGQGPKLLIQFQNNGVVDDSQLPKDRFSAERLKGVDSTLKIQPAKLEDSAVYLCASSPSSTSDLEQFFGPGTRLTVL.

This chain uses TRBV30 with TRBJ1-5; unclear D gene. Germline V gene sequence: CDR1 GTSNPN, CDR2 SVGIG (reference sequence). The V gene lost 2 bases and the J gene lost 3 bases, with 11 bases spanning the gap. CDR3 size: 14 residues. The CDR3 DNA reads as TGTGCCTGGAGTCCACAAAACTTCAATCAGCCCCAGCATTTT. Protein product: CAWSPQNFNQPQHF.

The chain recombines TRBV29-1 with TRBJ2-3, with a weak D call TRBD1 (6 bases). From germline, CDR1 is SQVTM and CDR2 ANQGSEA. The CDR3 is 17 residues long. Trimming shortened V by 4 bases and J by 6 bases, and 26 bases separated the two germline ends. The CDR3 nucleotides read TGCAGCGTTGTGAACAAGAACAGGGTGAGGATTATGGATACGCAGTATTTT. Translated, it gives CSVVNKNRVRIMDTQYF.

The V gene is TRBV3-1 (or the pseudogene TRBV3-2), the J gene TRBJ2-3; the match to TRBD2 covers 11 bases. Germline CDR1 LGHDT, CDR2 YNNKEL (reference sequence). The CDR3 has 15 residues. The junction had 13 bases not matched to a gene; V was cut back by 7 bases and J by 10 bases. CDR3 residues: CASTLNSGRASAQYF. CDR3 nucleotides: TGTGCCAGCACCCTAAATAGCGGGAGGGCCTCAGCGCAGTATTTT.

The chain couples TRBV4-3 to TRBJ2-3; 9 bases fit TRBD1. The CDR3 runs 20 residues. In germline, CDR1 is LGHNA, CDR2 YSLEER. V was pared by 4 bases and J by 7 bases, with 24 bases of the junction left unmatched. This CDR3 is CASSPSRTGERIGSKNTQYF. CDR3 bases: TGCGCCAGCAGCCCTTCCAGGACAGGGGAAAGGATTGGGTCGAAGAATACGCAGTATTTT.

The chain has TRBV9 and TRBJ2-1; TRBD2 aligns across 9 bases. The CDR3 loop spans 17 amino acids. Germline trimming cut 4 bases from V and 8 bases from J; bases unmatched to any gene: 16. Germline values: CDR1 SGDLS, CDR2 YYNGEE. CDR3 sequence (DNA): TGTGCCAGCAGCCCAGCCAGGCGGGAGGGCCGGATGGATGAGCAGTTCTTC. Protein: CASSPARREGRMDEQFF.

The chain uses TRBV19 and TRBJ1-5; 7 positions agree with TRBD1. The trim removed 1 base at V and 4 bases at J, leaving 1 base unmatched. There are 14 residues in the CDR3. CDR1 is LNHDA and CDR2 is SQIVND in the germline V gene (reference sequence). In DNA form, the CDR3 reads TGTGCCAGTAGTATAGGGACAGGTAATCAGCCCCAGCATTTT. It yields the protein CASSIGTGNQPQHF. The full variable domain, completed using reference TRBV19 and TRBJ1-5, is DGGITQSPKYLFRKEGQNVTLSCEQNLNHDAMYWYRQDPGQGLRLIYYSQIVNDFQKGDIAEGYSVSREKKESFPLTVTSAQKNPTAFYLCASSIGTGNQPQHFGDGTRLSIL.

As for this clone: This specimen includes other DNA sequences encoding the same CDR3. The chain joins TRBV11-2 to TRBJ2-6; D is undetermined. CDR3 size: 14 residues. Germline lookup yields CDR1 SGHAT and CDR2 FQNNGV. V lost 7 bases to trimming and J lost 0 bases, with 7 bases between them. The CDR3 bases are TGTGCCAGCACTTTAAACTCTGGGGCCAACGTCCTGACTTTC. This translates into CASTLNSGANVLTF.

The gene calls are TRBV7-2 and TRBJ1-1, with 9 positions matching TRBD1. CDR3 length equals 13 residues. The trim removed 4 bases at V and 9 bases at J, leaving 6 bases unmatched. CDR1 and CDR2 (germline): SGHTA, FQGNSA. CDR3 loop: CASSSGQGLKAFF. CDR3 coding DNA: TGTGCCAGCAGCTCGGGACAGGGCTTAAAAGCTTTCTTT.

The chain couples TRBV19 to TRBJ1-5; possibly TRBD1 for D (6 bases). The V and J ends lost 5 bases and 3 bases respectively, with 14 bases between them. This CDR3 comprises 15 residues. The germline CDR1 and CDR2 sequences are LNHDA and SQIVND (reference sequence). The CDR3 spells CASSGWDTDNQPQHF. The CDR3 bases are TGTGCCAGTAGTGGCTGGGACACGGACAATCAGCCCCAGCATTTT.

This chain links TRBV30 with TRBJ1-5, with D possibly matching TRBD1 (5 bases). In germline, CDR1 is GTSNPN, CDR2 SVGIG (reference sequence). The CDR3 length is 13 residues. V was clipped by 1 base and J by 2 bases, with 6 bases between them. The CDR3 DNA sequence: TGTGCCTGGAGTGAACAGGGCAATCAGCCCCAGCATTTT. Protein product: CAWSEQGNQPQHF.

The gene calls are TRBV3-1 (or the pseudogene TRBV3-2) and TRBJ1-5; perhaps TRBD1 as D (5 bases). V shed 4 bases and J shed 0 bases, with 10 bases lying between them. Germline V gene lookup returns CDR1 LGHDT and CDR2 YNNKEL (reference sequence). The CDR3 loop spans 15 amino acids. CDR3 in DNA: TGTGCCAGCAGCCTAGGGACGTATAGCAATCAGCCCCAGCATTTT. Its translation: CASSLGTYSNQPQHF.

Written as DNA, the CDR3 is TGTGCCAGCAGCTCCCAGGGGGCGGGCTACACCTTC. Encoded protein: CASSSQGAGYTF. This chain connects TRBV11-3 to TRBJ1-2; 8 nucleotides align to TRBD1. The CDR3 loop spans 12 amino acids. After removal of 4 bases from V and 8 bases from J, the junction contained 3 bases not matched to a gene. CDR1 and CDR2 (germline): SGHNT, YENEEA.

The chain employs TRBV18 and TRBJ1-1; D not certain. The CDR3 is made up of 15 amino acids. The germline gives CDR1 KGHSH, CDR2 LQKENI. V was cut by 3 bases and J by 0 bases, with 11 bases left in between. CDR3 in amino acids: CASSPPSQVNTEAFF. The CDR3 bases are TGTGCCAGCTCACCCCCTAGTCAGGTGAACACTGAAGCTTTCTTT. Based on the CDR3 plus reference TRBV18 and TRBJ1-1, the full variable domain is NAGVMQNPRHLVRRRGQEARLRCSPMKGHSHVYWYRQLPEEGLKFMVYLQKENIIDESGMPKERFSAEFPKEGPSILRIQQVVRGDSAAYFCASSPPSQVNTEAFFGQGTRLTVV.

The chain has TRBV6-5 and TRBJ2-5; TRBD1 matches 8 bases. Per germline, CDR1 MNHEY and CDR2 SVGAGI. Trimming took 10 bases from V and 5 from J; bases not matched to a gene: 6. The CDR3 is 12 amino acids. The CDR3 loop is CATLQGAETQYF. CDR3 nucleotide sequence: TGTGCCACCCTCCAGGGGGCTGAGACCCAGTACTTC.

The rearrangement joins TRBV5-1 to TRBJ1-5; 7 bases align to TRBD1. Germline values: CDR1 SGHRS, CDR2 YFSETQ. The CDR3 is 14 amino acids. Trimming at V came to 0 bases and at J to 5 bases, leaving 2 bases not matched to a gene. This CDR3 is CASSLGQGDQPQHF. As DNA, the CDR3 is TGCGCCAGCAGCTTGGGTCAGGGGGATCAGCCCCAGCATTTT.